The T cell receptor (beta chain) described here comes from a study of blood T cell repertoires in COVID-19. For the study at large: PBMCs, B-cell-depleted T cells, or T cells were the source of the cDNA or gDNA that made up the material.

This CDR3 has 12 amino acids. Authors' processing steps: It was from reference gene primer amplification that nucleated cell counts were estimated. The repertoire was sequenced with immunoSEQ multiplex PCR; TCRdb's copy has only in-frame clones and lacks some. The DNA gave D and trimming, while V, J and clone size come from that table. Of 250,000 to 350,000 clones in the sample, more than 65% were seen once. The receptor comes from a person between 65 and 79 years old with COVID-19, enrolled during active disease. The J gene is TRBJ1-1, the V gene TRBV21-1; no DNA check was done on the table's D call, TRBD1. TRBV21-1 is assigned pseudogene status. Sequencing was carried out using peripheral blood. CDR3 coding DNA: TGTGCCAGCACTCCGGAGGCAGGGGGAGCTTTCTTT. Its protein product is CASTPEAGGAFF.